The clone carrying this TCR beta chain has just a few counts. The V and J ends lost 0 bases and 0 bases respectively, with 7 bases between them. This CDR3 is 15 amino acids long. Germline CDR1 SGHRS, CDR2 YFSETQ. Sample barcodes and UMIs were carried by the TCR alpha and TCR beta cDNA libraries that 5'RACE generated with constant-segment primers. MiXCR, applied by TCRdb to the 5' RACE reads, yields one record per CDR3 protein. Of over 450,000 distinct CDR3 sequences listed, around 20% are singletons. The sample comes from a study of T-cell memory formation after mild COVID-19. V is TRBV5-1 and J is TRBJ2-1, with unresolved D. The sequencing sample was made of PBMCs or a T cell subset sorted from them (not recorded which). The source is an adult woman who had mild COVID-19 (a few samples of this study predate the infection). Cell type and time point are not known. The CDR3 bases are TGCGCCAGCAGCTTGGGTGGCTTCTCCTACAATGAGCAGTTCTTC. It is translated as CASSLGGFSYNEQFF.